This paragraph reports one T cell receptor beta chain. The source of the sample is a study of blood T cells in healthy people across ages. The CDR3 contains 17 residues. Trimming cost V 0 bases and J 1 base; bases outside gene matches: 5. CDR1 and CDR2 (germline): SGDLS, YYNGEE. Combining a sample-barcoded 5' primer with a J-beta primer mix, a second PCR ran for about 6 to 11 cycles. TCRdb re-derived calls from the 5' RACE reads in MiXCR, one entry per CDR3 protein. There are over 1,300,000 distinct CDR3 sequences in the sample; around 55% occur only once, and about 6.3% lies in the top ten. Sequencing was carried out using blood. This chain connects TRBV9 to TRBJ2-5; TRBD2 aligns across 11 bases. The TCR originated in a man younger than 35 in good health. The CDR3 DNA is TGTGCCAGCAGCGTAGAAGGACTAGCGGGTATCCAAGAGACCCAGTACTTC. This encodes CASSVEGLAGIQETQYF. Filled out from reference TRBV9 and TRBJ2-5, the complete variable domain reads DSGVTQTPKHLITATGQRVTLRCSPRSGDLSVYWYQQSLDQGLQFLIQYYNGEERAKGNILERFSAQQFPDLHSELNLSSLELGDSALYFCASSVEGLAGIQETQYFGPGTRLLVL.